These T cell receptor beta chains were read from a single sample in a study of molecular identifiers for immune sequencing clone quantification. Using its own MiXCR run on the PCR reads, TCRdb lists one record per CDR3 protein. In the table there are over 600,000 distinct CDR3 sequences, 15% to 20% of which are singletons. Material for sequencing was naive CD8+ T cells from blood, with Jurkat cell RNA spiked in. The source of these receptors is a human donor in good health. Some libraries in this study had Jurkat cell RNA spiked in. Both conserved end residues are part of each CDR3. A D gene is named only where the DNA matches it firmly. Only part of the rows carry a size: once, few, many, or a class if the clone is expanded.

v_call: TRBV18
j_call: TRBJ2-7
d_call: TRBD2
clone_size: many
cdr3_aa: CASSPGTSFYEQYF

v_call: TRBV27
j_call: TRBJ1-1
d_call: NA
clone_size: NA
cdr3_aa: CASILTLTGANTEAFF

v_call: TRBV2
j_call: TRBJ2-3
d_call: NA
clone_size: NA
cdr3_aa: CASTLSFISTDTQYF

v_call: TRBV6-1
j_call: TRBJ2-3
d_call: NA
clone_size: many
cdr3_aa: CASSEMPSSSTDTQYF

v_call: TRBV6-1
j_call: TRBJ2-7
d_call: TRBD2
clone_size: NA
cdr3_aa: CASSESVSGGYYEQYF

v_call: TRBV20-1
j_call: TRBJ2-7
d_call: NA
clone_size: many
cdr3_aa: CSARDLKRGYEQYF

v_call: TRBV7-8
j_call: TRBJ2-1
d_call: NA
clone_size: NA
cdr3_aa: CASSLALGAHNEQFF

v_call: TRBV7-9
j_call: TRBJ2-5
d_call: NA
clone_size: NA
cdr3_aa: CASSSGRMGETQYF

v_call: TRBV20-1
j_call: TRBJ2-7
d_call: TRBD1
clone_size: many
cdr3_aa: CSAEVAAGTGKFENEQYF

v_call: TRBV4-3
j_call: TRBJ1-1
d_call: NA
clone_size: many
cdr3_aa: CASSQMTYGVPEAFF

v_call: TRBV3-1
j_call: TRBJ2-5
d_call: TRBD2
clone_size: NA
cdr3_aa: CASSQDGAGGETQYF

v_call: TRBV7-6
j_call: TRBJ2-5
d_call: TRBD2
clone_size: NA
cdr3_aa: CASSRMGGETQYF

v_call: TRBV29-1
j_call: TRBJ2-5
d_call: NA
clone_size: NA
cdr3_aa: CSVEGRGLQETQYF

v_call: TRBV9
j_call: TRBJ2-7
d_call: TRBD1
clone_size: few
cdr3_aa: CASSVVGTGSYEQYF

v_call: TRBV5-1
j_call: TRBJ2-7
d_call: TRBD2
clone_size: NA
cdr3_aa: CASSQGLAGTLYEQYF

v_call: TRBV6-2/TRBV6-3
j_call: TRBJ1-1
d_call: TRBD1
clone_size: many
cdr3_aa: CASSYSTDRGLNTEAFF

v_call: TRBV11-2
j_call: TRBJ2-7
d_call: NA
clone_size: many
cdr3_aa: CASSSSFNEQYF

v_call: TRBV3-1
j_call: TRBJ2-7
d_call: TRBD1
clone_size: NA
cdr3_aa: CASRQAGTGGVYEQYF

v_call: TRBV20-1
j_call: TRBJ1-5
d_call: TRBD1
clone_size: many
cdr3_aa: CSARDRVAGSQPQHF

v_call: TRBV5-1
j_call: TRBJ2-1
d_call: NA
clone_size: many
cdr3_aa: CASSLELENEQFF

v_call: TRBV10-2
j_call: TRBJ1-5
d_call: NA
clone_size: many
cdr3_aa: CASSDRIRGGPNQPQHF

v_call: TRBV6-5
j_call: TRBJ2-7
d_call: NA
clone_size: many
cdr3_aa: CASSYSASSEQYF

v_call: TRBV20-1
j_call: TRBJ2-7
d_call: NA
clone_size: many
cdr3_aa: CSARHYQYEQYF

v_call: TRBV7-9
j_call: TRBJ2-1
d_call: NA
clone_size: many
cdr3_aa: CASSSLGTGGHSLPFDYNEQFF

v_call: TRBV9
j_call: TRBJ2-5
d_call: TRBD2
clone_size: many
cdr3_aa: CASSVGSGGLQETQYF

v_call: TRBV5-1
j_call: TRBJ2-5
d_call: NA
clone_size: many
cdr3_aa: CASSLWQGQETQYF

v_call: TRBV20-1
j_call: TRBJ2-7
d_call: NA
clone_size: NA
cdr3_aa: CSARELGTPLSEQYF

v_call: TRBV4-1
j_call: TRBJ2-5
d_call: NA
clone_size: many
cdr3_aa: CASSQVSGKETQYF

v_call: TRBV7-9
j_call: TRBJ1-5
d_call: TRBD1
clone_size: few
cdr3_aa: CASSYGTGNNQPQHF

v_call: TRBV11-3
j_call: TRBJ2-5
d_call: TRBD2
clone_size: few
cdr3_aa: CASSSRLAGADHQETQYF

v_call: TRBV28
j_call: TRBJ2-7
d_call: TRBD1
clone_size: many
cdr3_aa: CASSPRQGTSSYEQYF

v_call: TRBV12-3/TRBV12-4
j_call: TRBJ2-7
d_call: NA
clone_size: NA
cdr3_aa: CASSFEVGGNYEQYF

v_call: TRBV29-1
j_call: TRBJ1-2
d_call: TRBD1
clone_size: many
cdr3_aa: CSVERSSGQGEAGYTF

v_call: TRBV14
j_call: TRBJ1-2
d_call: TRBD1
clone_size: many
cdr3_aa: CASSQEGDRLYGYTF

v_call: TRBV9
j_call: TRBJ1-4
d_call: NA
clone_size: NA
cdr3_aa: CASSPHGGQLNEKLFF

v_call: TRBV9
j_call: TRBJ1-6
d_call: NA
clone_size: many
cdr3_aa: CASSVAATNSPLHF

v_call: TRBV4-3
j_call: TRBJ2-2
d_call: TRBD2
clone_size: few
cdr3_aa: CASSQVASGIFGELFF

v_call: TRBV5-1
j_call: TRBJ2-7
d_call: TRBD1
clone_size: NA
cdr3_aa: CASSRTGQGSYEQYF

v_call: TRBV7-6
j_call: TRBJ2-1
d_call: NA
clone_size: many
cdr3_aa: CASSFVVNEQFF

v_call: TRBV23-1
j_call: TRBJ1-4
d_call: NA
clone_size: few
cdr3_aa: CASIPDSRANNEKLFF

v_call: TRBV20-1
j_call: TRBJ2-7
d_call: TRBD2
clone_size: NA
cdr3_aa: CSARDRTSVYYEQYF

v_call: TRBV28
j_call: TRBJ2-7
d_call: NA
clone_size: NA
cdr3_aa: CASSSWGKNEQYF

v_call: TRBV20-1
j_call: TRBJ2-7
d_call: TRBD2
clone_size: many
cdr3_aa: CSPEGGGLAGHYEQYF